The source of this T cell receptor (beta chain) is a study of shared clonotypes between healthy human individuals. In the study overall: CD4 naive and CD4 memory each took three plates per donor, while CD8 naive took two and CD8 memory one. General study findings and limits: Only blood samples were collected, and tissue repertoires likely differ. It was the non-shared clonotypes that had lower generation probabilities than clonotypes shared by all four donors.

Sequenced by immunoSEQ multiplex PCR; TCRdb stores in-frame clones only, minus some. Here the sample spans about 1.5 million clones, under 99% being singletons. Trimming cost V 0 bases and J 2 bases, with 10 bases left between them. Per the germline V gene, CDR1 is SEHNR and CDR2 is FQNEAQ (reference sequence). The CDR3 loop spans 15 amino acids. About this clone itself: Its antigen is still unknown.

The sequenced sample was naive CD4+ T cells sorted from blood. Subset: CD45RA+ positively selected. The chain has TRBV7-9 and TRBJ2-5; weak D call: TRBD1 (7 bases). The TCR was taken from a man under 40 in good health. CDR3 region: CASSLARGQQETQYF. The CDR3 DNA is TGTGCCAGCAGCTTAGCGCGGGGACAGCAAGAGACCCAGTACTTC.